This T cell receptor (beta chain) was captured in a study of T cell changes during pregnancy in multiple sclerosis. Clones were read by immunoSEQ multiplex PCR, and TCRdb kept only the in-frame ones, dropping some. The profile shows fewer than 85,000 clones, roughly 96% of them singletons. This CDR3 spans 13 amino acids. CDR1 is MGHDK and CDR2 is SYGVNS in the germline V gene. V shed 4 bases and J 10 bases; nucleotides not matched to a gene: 6. This sequence originates from a female donor with multiple sclerosis, enrolled in a pregnancy study. The chain joins TRBV25-1 to TRBJ2-1; 8 nucleotides align to TRBD2. Sequencing was performed on peripheral blood, taken in the second trimester of pregnancy. The CDR3 spells CASSVREGGEQFF. For the CDR3, the DNA is TGTGCCAGCAGTGTCCGGGAGGGCGGGGAGCAGTTCTTC.